A single sample is the source of the 19 T cell receptor beta chains below, sequenced in a study of cytomegalovirus exposure and HLA in healthy donors. Both 60 Vbeta primers and 13 Jbeta primers went into the PCR. Using immunoSEQ multiplex PCR, the repertoire was profiled, and TCRdb retains in-frame clones only, with some absent. The profile shows a few hundred thousand clones, over 65% of them singletons. The sample was PBMCs. These receptors were collected from a woman aged 60-70 years in good health and CMV-seropositive.

The rearrangement links TRBV7-3 to TRBJ2-1; D is unresolved. The CDR3 contains 12 residues. Germline V lookup: CDR1 SGHTA, CDR2 FQGTGA. Trimming took off 1 base at V and 14 bases at J, with 12 bases between the two ends. CDR3 protein: CASSLSTDRKFF. CDR3 sequence (DNA): TGTGCCAGCAGCTTAAGTACAGATCGGAAGTTCTTC. Using reference TRBV7-3 and TRBJ2-1 for the parts outside the CDR3, the full variable domain is GAGVSQTPSNKVTEKGKYVELRCDPISGHTALYWYRQSLGQGPEFLIYFQGTGAADDSGLPNDRFFAVRPEGSVSTLKIQRTERGDSAVYLCASSLSTDRKFFGPGTRLTVL.

This chain joins TRBV2 and TRBJ1-5; possible D gene TRBD1, 6 bases. The ends were cut back, 6 bases at V and 6 bases at J, with 18 bases in the middle. Germline lookup yields CDR1 SNHLY and CDR2 FYNNEI. There are 15 residues in the CDR3. The CDR3 nucleotides read TGTGCCAGCAGAAGAGAAGCAGGGGCGGTTCAGCCCCAGCATTTT. Amino acids: CASRREAGAVQPQHF.

The chain links TRBV5-6 to TRBJ2-7; the D is unclear. The V gene's germline CDR1 is SGHDT and CDR2 YYEEEE. Deletions cut 1 base from V and 4 bases from J, with 12 bases between. The CDR3 is made up of 14 amino acids. The CDR3 spells CASSLSPTDYEQYF. In nucleotides, the CDR3 is TGTGCCAGCAGCTTGTCCCCTACAGATTACGAGCAGTACTTC.

The CDR3 loop reads CASDRGGASYEQYF. The CDR3 DNA reads TGTGCCAGTGATCGCGGGGGGGCCTCCTACGAGCAGTACTTC. This chain connects TRBV28 to TRBJ2-5; 9 positions match TRBD2. TRBJ2-7 matches the DNA end more closely, so the J call is doubtful. The CDR3 is made up of 14 amino acids. The germline V gene encodes CDR1 MDHEN and CDR2 SYDVKM.

The CDR3 nucleotides are TGTGCCAGCAGTCGACCGGGACTAGCGGGATGGGGTGAGCAGTTCTTC. Translation: CASSRPGLAGWGEQFF. The rearrangement links TRBV14 to TRBJ2-1; TRBD2 agrees at 13 bases. From germline, CDR1 is SGHDN and CDR2 FVKESK. J gave up 9 bases and V 6 bases, and 11 bases lay outside the gene matches. The CDR3 is 16 amino acids.

This chain uses TRBV5-1 with TRBJ2-2, with 9 bases lining up with TRBD1. Germline CDR1 SGHRS, CDR2 YFSETQ. After removal of 3 bases from V and 5 bases from J, the junction contained 2 bases not matched to a gene. The CDR3 totals 14 residues. CDR3 protein: CASSSDRGTGELFF. DNA for the CDR3: TGCGCCAGCAGCTCGGACAGGGGAACCGGGGAGCTGTTTTTT.

This chain uses TRBV7-9 with TRBJ2-4; the D gene is possibly TRBD2 (6 bases). V was pared by 2 bases and J by 9 bases, with 14 bases between. Looked up from germline, CDR1 is SEHNR and CDR2 is FQNEAQ (reference sequence). The CDR3 is 14 residues long. CDR3 DNA: TGTGCCAGCAGCTTAATACTAGCCGGATCCATTCAGTACTTC. Translated: CASSLILAGSIQYF.

The gene calls are TRBV18 and TRBJ1-1; the D gene is possibly TRBD1 (5 bases). The CDR3 sequence is 14 residues long. V lost 2 bases to trimming and J lost 0 bases, with 7 bases between them. CDR1 is KGHSH, CDR2 LQKENI, per germline. The DNA of the CDR3 is TGTGCCAGCTCACCAGTCAGGGTGAACACTGAAGCTTTCTTT. The encoded protein is CASSPVRVNTEAFF. The full variable domain, its missing parts supplied by reference TRBV18 and TRBJ1-1, is NAGVMQNPRHLVRRRGQEARLRCSPMKGHSHVYWYRQLPEEGLKFMVYLQKENIIDESGMPKERFSAEFPKEGPSILRIQQVVRGDSAAYFCASSPVRVNTEAFFGQGTRLTVV.

Notes on this clone: The junction and the germline gene differ at one end; a read error may be behind it. Other DNA sequences within the sample encode an identical CDR3. V gene TRBV7-9 combines with J gene TRBJ2-6, with a possible D match to TRBD1 (5 bases). The CDR3 is 16 amino acids. CDR1 and CDR2 from the germline V gene are SEHNR and FQNEAQ (reference sequence). The CDR3 protein is CASRESLLSGANVLTF. For the CDR3, the DNA is TGTGCCAGCAGAGAGTCTTTGTTGTCTGGGGCCAACGTCCTCACTTTC.

This clone was seen a handful of times. The chain has TRBV7-9 and TRBJ1-4; tentative D call: TRBD1 (5 bases). Germline lookup yields CDR1 SEHNR and CDR2 FQNEAQ (reference sequence). The CDR3 length is 13 residues. V was trimmed by 11 bases and J by 8 bases, leaving 18 bases between them. The CDR3 protein is CAWRDQAEEKLFF. CDR3 sequence (DNA): TGTGCCTGGAGGGACCAGGCAGAGGAAAAACTGTTTTTT.

This chain links TRBV6-5 with TRBJ1-5, with D unresolved. Germline V CDR1 and CDR2: MNHEY, SVGAGI. Trimming took 0 bases from V and 0 from J, leaving 9 bases between them. The CDR3 runs to 16 residues. The CDR3, as DNA: TGTGCCAGCAGTTACTCGGGCCCCCATAGCAATCAGCCCCAGCATTTT. Residues: CASSYSGPHSNQPQHF.

This sequence joins TRBV7-2 and TRBJ1-3; tentatively, D is TRBD1 (5 bases). CDR3 length: 17 amino acids. Germline V gene lookup returns CDR1 SGHTA and CDR2 FQGNSA. V was pared by 1 base and J by 4 bases, with 17 bases between. The CDR3 coding sequence is TGTGCCAGCAGCTTAGGCCCAGTCAGGGTGGGCGGAAACACCATATATTTT. The encoded protein is CASSLGPVRVGGNTIYF. Using reference TRBV7-2 and TRBJ1-3 for the parts outside the CDR3, the full variable domain is GAGVSQSPSNKVTEKGKDVELRCDPISGHTALYWYRQSLGQGLEFLIYFQGNSAPDKSGLPSDRFSAERTGGSVSTLTIQRTQQEDSAVYLCASSLGPVRVGGNTIYFGEGSWLTVV.

The chain recombines TRBV10-3 with TRBJ1-3, with 8 bases aligning to TRBD1. CDR3 length equals 15 residues. Germline assignment: CDR1 ENHRY and CDR2 SYGVKD. The V and J ends lost 6 bases and 2 bases, in that order; junction bases with no gene match: 6. CDR3 nucleotide sequence: TGTGCCATCAGGGCCAGGGGGCAGGCTGGAAACACCATATATTTT. The encoded protein is CAIRARGQAGNTIYF.

The V call is TRBV6-1, the J call TRBJ2-7; TRBD2 aligns across 9 bases. The CDR3 has 15 amino acids. With 1 base clipped from V and 7 bases from J, the junction kept 8 bases outside the gene matches. Germline values: CDR1 MNHNS, CDR2 SASEGT. CDR3 nucleotide sequence: TGTGCCAGCAGTGAAGTCGCGGGAGGGCCCAGGGAGCAGTACTTC. Its protein product is CASSEVAGGPREQYF.

This clone was picked up a small number of times. CDR3 residues: CASSKGTEQYF. CDR3 bases: TGTGCCAGCAGCAAGGGGACAGAGCAGTACTTC. The rearrangement links TRBV21-1 to TRBJ2-7; the table's D gene call, TRBD1, was not cross checked with the DNA. TRBV21-1 is marked as a pseudogene. The CDR3 has 11 amino acids.

The chain combines TRBV19 with TRBJ1-1, with 8 nucleotides matching TRBD1. V was clipped by 10 bases and J by 4 bases; unmatched bases: 5. This CDR3 is built from 12 residues. Germline V CDR1 and CDR2: LNHDA, SQIVND (reference sequence). CDR3 sequence reads: CATRQGSTEAFF. CDR3 nucleotide sequence: TGTGCCACCAGACAGGGGAGCACTGAAGCTTTCTTT.

The chain joins TRBV4-3 to TRBJ2-5, with D tentatively TRBD1 (5 bases). Germline V lookup: CDR1 LGHNA, CDR2 YSLEER. The CDR3 is 15 residues long. V was clipped by 4 bases and J by 4 bases, with 16 bases between them. The CDR3: CASSPRGVRAETQYF. CDR3 DNA sequence: TGCGCCAGCAGCCCCCGCGGCGTCAGGGCAGAGACCCAGTACTTC.

The rearrangement joins TRBV6-5 to TRBJ1-4, with D maybe TRBD1 (5 bases). The V gene's germline CDR1 is MNHEY and CDR2 SVGAGI. The CDR3 covers 13 residues. V lost 2 bases and J 12 bases, leaving 13 bases between the germline ends. Here the CDR3 DNA reads TGTGCCAGCAGTTACGGGAGGGGATTGGAACTGTTTTTT. Its translation is CASSYGRGLELFF.

The gene calls are TRBV27 and TRBJ2-7; 7 nucleotides line up with TRBD2. Germline V gene sequence: CDR1 MNHEY, CDR2 SMNVEV (reference sequence). The CDR3 contains 13 residues. J was trimmed by 3 bases and V by 5 bases; bases with no gene match: 4. The CDR3 loop reads CASSRGGGYEQYF. CDR3 coding DNA: TGTGCCAGCAGTAGGGGCGGGGGCTACGAGCAGTACTTC.